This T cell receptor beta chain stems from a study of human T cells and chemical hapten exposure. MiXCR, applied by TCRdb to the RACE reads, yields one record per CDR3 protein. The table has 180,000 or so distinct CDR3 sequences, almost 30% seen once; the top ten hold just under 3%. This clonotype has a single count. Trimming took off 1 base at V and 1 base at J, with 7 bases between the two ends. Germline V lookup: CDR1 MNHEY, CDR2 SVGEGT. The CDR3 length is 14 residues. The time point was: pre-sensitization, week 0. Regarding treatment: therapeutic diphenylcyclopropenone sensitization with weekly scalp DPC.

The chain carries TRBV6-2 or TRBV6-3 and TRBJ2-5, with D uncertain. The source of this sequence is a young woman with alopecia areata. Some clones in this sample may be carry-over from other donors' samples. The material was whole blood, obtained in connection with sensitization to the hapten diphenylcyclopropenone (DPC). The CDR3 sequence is CASSYLSSQETQYF. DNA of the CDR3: TGTGCCAGCAGTTACTTAAGTAGCCAAGAGACCCAGTACTTC.